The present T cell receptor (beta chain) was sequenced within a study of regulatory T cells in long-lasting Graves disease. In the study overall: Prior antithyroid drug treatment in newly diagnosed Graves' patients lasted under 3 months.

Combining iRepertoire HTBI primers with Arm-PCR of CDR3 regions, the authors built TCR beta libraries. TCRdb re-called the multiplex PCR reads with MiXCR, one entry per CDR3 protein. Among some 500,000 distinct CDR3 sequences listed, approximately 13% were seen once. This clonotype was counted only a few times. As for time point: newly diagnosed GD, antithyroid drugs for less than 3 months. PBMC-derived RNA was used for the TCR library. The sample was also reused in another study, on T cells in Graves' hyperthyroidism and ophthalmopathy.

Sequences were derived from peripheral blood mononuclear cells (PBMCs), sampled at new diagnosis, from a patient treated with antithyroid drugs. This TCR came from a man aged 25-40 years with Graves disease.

The CDR3 region is CASSRVGVAEQFF. The CDR3 DNA follows: TGTGCCAGCAGCCGGGTCGGGGTTGCAGAGCAGTTCTTC. The chain employs TRBV6-1 and TRBJ2-1; perhaps TRBD2 as D (5 bases). The V gene's germline CDR1 is MNHNS and CDR2 SASEGT. Deletions cut 6 bases from V and 10 bases from J, with 16 bases between. The CDR3 runs to 13 residues.